This T cell receptor beta chain was documented in a study of T cells in women clearing cervical HPV infection. Study information: Controls gave blood once infection was undetectable; cases at lesion identification. General study points: Cases and controls were distinguished at AUC approximately 0.81 by richness and V genes. TRBV6-7 abundance was lower in cases than controls (about 0.099% versus 0.16%).

As to this clone: Its antigen is unknown. The sequenced fragment ends 3 residues before the CDR3 boundary, so the rest is inferred from the germline J gene.

This CDR3 is built from 13 residues. Germline CDR1 SQVTM, CDR2 ANQGSEA. MY09/MY11 PCR detected cervical HPV DNA; dot-blot assigned genotypes. Data came from immunoSEQ multiplex PCR; TCRdb stores just in-frame clones and leaves some out. This sample's table has 36,000 or so clones. This chain connects TRBV29-1 to TRBJ1-4, with a tentative D call TRBD1 (6 bases). This clonotype originated in a woman between 18 and 70 years old with a cervical HPV16 infection that either progressed to CIN3+ or cleared (not recorded which). The material sequenced was blood buffy coat. CDR3 residues: CSVAAGEDSPLFF. Partial CDR3 DNA: TGCAGCGTTGCGGCAGGGGAGGATTCACCA.